The 27 T cell receptor beta chains reported below all come from one sample, sequenced in a study of T cell responses to AZD1222 COVID-19 vaccine. Clones were read by immunoSEQ multiplex PCR, and TCRdb kept only the in-frame ones, dropping some. The sample contains 75,000 to 85,000 clones, about 90% of which appear only once. The sample in question was peripheral blood, obtained 28 days after the second AZD1222 dose. All receptors derive from an adult who received the AZD1222 COVID-19 vaccine.

The rearrangement uses TRBV6-1 and TRBJ1-5, with D possibly TRBD1 on 6 matching bases. V was trimmed by 0 bases and J by 2 bases, leaving 11 bases between them. CDR1 and CDR2 (germline): MNHNS, SASEGT. This CDR3 has 16 residues. In nucleotides, the CDR3 is TGTGCCAGCAGTGAAGCCATACAGGGAGGCAATCAGCCCCAGCATTTT. It codes for CASSEAIQGGNQPQHF.

This chain joins TRBV5-1 and TRBJ2-2; 10 bases map to TRBD2. Germline V gene sequence: CDR1 SGHRS, CDR2 YFSETQ. V shed 2 bases and J 6 bases; nucleotides not matched to a gene: 1. The CDR3 covers 14 residues. The CDR3 DNA reads as TGCGCCAGCAGCTTTACTAGCGGGGCCGGGGAGCTGTTTTTT. Its translation is CASSFTSGAGELFF.

CDR3 loop: CASSERQVPYEQYF. As DNA, the CDR3 is TGCGCCAGCAGTGAAAGACAGGTGCCGTACGAGCAGTACTTC. The rearrangement uses TRBV10-2 and TRBJ2-7; the D gene is possibly TRBD1 (6 bases). CDR1 and CDR2 from the germline V gene are WSHSY and SAAADI. The ends were cut back, 3 bases at V and 4 bases at J, with 13 bases in the middle. The CDR3 runs 14 residues.

The V and J genes are TRBV12-3 or TRBV12-4 and TRBJ1-3, with 7 bases matching TRBD1. V shed 6 bases and J 6 bases; nucleotides not matched to a gene: 5. This CDR3 has 13 amino acids. The CDR3 spells CASRTQGTNTIYF. CDR3 bases: TGTGCCAGCAGGACACAGGGGACAAACACCATATATTTT.

This clone was seen once. As DNA, the CDR3 is TGTGCCTGGAGTGTACGGCGACGTGAAGGCTACACCTTC. Translation: CAWSVRRREGYTF. This chain connects TRBV30 to TRBJ1-2; D uncertain. The germline CDR1 and CDR2 sequences are GTSNPN and SVGIG (reference sequence). V was clipped by 0 bases and J by 8 bases, with 13 bases between them. The CDR3 runs to 13 residues.

Regarding this clone: The sample has other DNA sequences that encode this CDR3 too. This chain joins TRBV5-1 and TRBJ1-2; TRBD1 agrees at 7 bases. Germline V lookup: CDR1 SGHRS, CDR2 YFSETQ. Germline trimming cut 0 bases from V and 2 bases from J; bases unmatched to any gene: 1. This CDR3 has 14 residues. The CDR3 here is CASSLAGGNYGYTF. Here the CDR3 DNA reads TGCGCCAGCAGCTTGGCAGGGGGGAACTATGGCTACACCTTC.

The genes are TRBV7-2 and TRBJ2-7; weak D call: TRBD1 (6 bases). Germline assignment: CDR1 SGHTA and CDR2 FQGNSA. Trimming took 5 bases from V and 7 from J, leaving 15 bases between them. This CDR3 comprises 13 residues. The DNA of the CDR3 is TGTGCCAGCAGCGCGGACAGCCTACTGGAGCAGTACTTC. It yields the protein CASSADSLLEQYF.

As DNA, the CDR3 is TGTGCCAGCAGTTGGGGTAGGGGTGGCAATCAGCCCCAGCATTTT. It yields the protein CASSWGRGGNQPQHF. The genes are TRBV27 and TRBJ1-5; tentatively, D is TRBD1 (5 bases). Trimming removed 4 bases from V and 2 bases from J, with 12 bases in between. This CDR3 spans 15 amino acids. Germline CDR1 and CDR2: MNHEY and SMNVEV (reference sequence).

This clone was detected once. The rearrangement links TRBV4-1 to TRBJ2-5, with D possibly matching TRBD2 (5 bases). Germline V CDR1 and CDR2: MGHRA, YSYEKL. The CDR3 totals 17 residues. V was trimmed by 6 bases and J by 5 bases, leaving 25 bases between them. In DNA, the CDR3 is TGCGCCAGCAGACCGAGTTCCGGGATTCTCATAGAGGAGACCCAGTACTTC. Protein: CASRPSSGILIEETQYF.

V usage is TRBV28 and J usage is TRBJ1-3; TRBD1 might be the D (5 bases). The CDR3 extends over 13 amino acids. V gave up 3 bases and J gave up 4 bases, with 7 bases separating them. Germline CDR1 reads MDHEN; CDR2 reads SYDVKM. DNA of the CDR3: TGTGCCAGCAGTTTTGAGGGGGGAAACACCATATATTTT. This sequence encodes CASSFEGGNTIYF. The full variable domain, in which reference TRBV28 and TRBJ1-3 provide the parts outside the CDR3, is DVKVTQSSRYLVKRTGEKVFLECVQDMDHENMFWYRQDPGLGLRLIYFSYDVKMKEKGDIPEGYSVSREKKERFSLILESASTNQTSMYLCASSFEGGNTIYFGEGSWLTVV.

This chain connects TRBV6-5 to TRBJ1-4, with D unresolved. Germline V CDR1 and CDR2: MNHEY, SVGAGI. The germline V and J ends were trimmed by 6 bases and 8 bases, with 16 bases remaining between them. The CDR3 covers 14 residues. CDR3 in amino acids: CASSDSSGFEKLFF. The DNA of the CDR3 is TGTGCCAGCAGCGATAGCTCCGGGTTCGAAAAACTGTTTTTT.

This sequence joins TRBV2 and TRBJ1-2; D call uncertain. V shed 6 bases and J shed 4 bases, with 15 bases lying between them. CDR1 SNHLY and CDR2 FYNNEI come from the germline V gene. This CDR3 spans 14 amino acids. The DNA for the CDR3 is TGTGCCAGCAGGATCCGAGGAGGGAGCTATGGCTACACCTTC. Translated: CASRIRGGSYGYTF.

This chain connects TRBV19 to TRBJ2-2; no firm D call. Germline lookup yields CDR1 LNHDA and CDR2 SQIVND (reference sequence). The CDR3 is 14 residues long. Deletions cut 3 bases from V and 7 bases from J, with 12 bases between. CDR3 loop: CASSIFSLGGELFF. For the CDR3, the DNA is TGTGCCAGTAGTATTTTTTCTCTCGGCGGGGAGCTGTTTTTT.

A single count supports this clone. V usage is TRBV6-5 and J usage is TRBJ2-7, with D unclear. Trimming took off 4 bases at V and 5 bases at J, with 15 bases between the two ends. The germline CDR1 and CDR2 sequences are MNHEY and SVGAGI. CDR3 size: 14 residues. In DNA, the CDR3 is TGTGCCAGCAGTTGGGATCGACTTTCCCACGAGCAGTACTTC. Translating it yields CASSWDRLSHEQYF.

J is TRBJ2-4 and V is TRBV28; D ambiguous. Germline CDR1 and CDR2: MDHEN and SYDVKM. V was pared by 7 bases and J by 1 base, with 11 bases between. The CDR3 is 14 residues long. The CDR3 protein is CASIGPGAKNIQYF. The DNA for the CDR3 is TGTGCCAGCATAGGGCCCGGCGCCAAAAACATTCAGTACTTC. The full variable domain, with the rest looked up from reference TRBV28 and TRBJ2-4, is DVKVTQSSRYLVKRTGEKVFLECVQDMDHENMFWYRQDPGLGLRLIYFSYDVKMKEKGDIPEGYSVSREKKERFSLILESASTNQTSMYLCASIGPGAKNIQYFGAGTRLSVL.

This chain connects TRBV28 to TRBJ2-3, with 13 bases identical to TRBD2. The CDR3 loop spans 17 amino acids. Germline-derived CDR1 and CDR2 are MDHEN and SYDVKM. V lost 4 bases to trimming and J lost 1 base; unmatched junction nucleotides: 5. Written as DNA, the CDR3 is TGTGCCAGCAGTTGGTGGACTAGCGGGGGACGCACAGATACGCAGTATTTT. Its translation is CASSWWTSGGRTDTQYF.

The chain recombines TRBV6-2 or TRBV6-3 with TRBJ1-2, with a tentative D call TRBD1 (6 bases). The CDR3 consists of 13 residues. V lost 0 bases to trimming and J lost 5 bases, with 7 bases between them. Looked up from germline, CDR1 is MNHEY and CDR2 is SVGEGT. CDR3 nucleotides: TGTGCCAGCAGTTACTCGGGACAATATGGCTACACCTTC. Amino acid sequence: CASSYSGQYGYTF.

The chain is built from TRBV24-1 and TRBJ2-2; 7 bases map to TRBD1. This CDR3 is 16 amino acids long. V trimming: 3 bases; J trimming: 6 bases; junction bases outside the gene matches: 9. The germline V gene encodes CDR1 KGHDR and CDR2 SFDVKD. The CDR3 nucleotides read TGTGCCACCAGTGATGGCGTCAGGGGGTTTGCCGGGGAGCTGTTTTTT. Protein sequence: CATSDGVRGFAGELFF.

The genes are TRBV20-1 and TRBJ2-2, with D perhaps given as TRBD1 or TRBD2 (6 bases each). Per the germline V gene, CDR1 is DFQATT and CDR2 is SNEGSKA (reference sequence). V shed 3 bases and J shed 2 bases, with 13 bases lying between them. The CDR3 totals 15 residues. The CDR3 is CSASRGGRNTGELFF. In nucleotides, the CDR3 is TGCAGTGCTAGTCGTGGGGGGCGCAACACCGGGGAGCTGTTTTTT.

V is TRBV3-1 (or the pseudogene TRBV3-2) and J is TRBJ2-2, with D tentatively TRBD2 (6 bases). There are 13 residues in the CDR3. V lost 1 base, J lost 8 bases, and 8 bases lay in between. The germline V gene has CDR1 LGHDT and CDR2 YNNKEL (reference sequence). CDR3 sequence: CASSQVRGGELFF. The CDR3 DNA reads TGTGCCAGCAGCCAAGTACGGGGGGGGGAGCTGTTTTTT.

The chain is built from TRBV28 and TRBJ2-1; unclear D gene. The V end was cut by 7 bases, the J end by 0 bases, with 10 bases between. The CDR3 runs 14 residues. Germline-derived CDR1 and CDR2 are MDHEN and SYDVKM. The DNA for the CDR3 is TGTGCCAGCACGGAGTTAAGCTCCTACAATGAGCAGTTCTTC. Its translation: CASTELSSYNEQFF.

This chain uses TRBV29-1 with TRBJ1-1, with 12 bases identical to TRBD1. The CDR3 consists of 15 residues. After removal of 3 bases from V and 1 base from J, the junction contained 3 bases not matched to a gene. The germline CDR1 and CDR2 sequences are SQVTM and ANQGSEA. The CDR3 loop reads CSVDGTGGRNTEAFF. In nucleotides, the CDR3 is TGCAGCGTTGATGGGACAGGGGGCAGGAACACTGAAGCTTTCTTT.

This rearrangement joins TRBV3-1 (or the pseudogene TRBV3-2) to TRBJ1-6; TRBD1 matches 8 bases. Germline trimming cut 3 bases from V and 6 bases from J; bases unmatched to any gene: 4. The CDR3 consists of 15 residues. Germline V gene sequence: CDR1 LGHDT, CDR2 YNNKEL (reference sequence). The CDR3 loop reads CASSHAGGGNSPLHF. The CDR3 bases are TGTGCCAGCAGCCATGCAGGGGGCGGTAATTCACCCCTCCACTTT.

The genes are TRBV28 and TRBJ2-1, with 11 bases aligning to TRBD1. From germline, CDR1 is MDHEN and CDR2 SYDVKM. J gave up 8 bases and V 5 bases, and 8 bases lay outside the gene matches. CDR3 length: 15 amino acids. The CDR3 loop is CASSAAGTGGYEQFF. DNA of the CDR3: TGTGCCAGCAGTGCCGCCGGGACAGGGGGGTATGAGCAGTTCTTC.

Here the CDR3 reads CASSLAGASTEAFF. For the CDR3, the DNA is TGTGCCAGCAGCTTGGCGGGGGCTTCTACTGAAGCTTTCTTT. This chain connects TRBV5-4 to TRBJ1-1; D might be TRBD1 (6 bases). The CDR3 contains 14 residues. Deletions cut 0 bases from V and 5 bases from J, with 11 bases between. Germline V lookup: CDR1 SGHNT, CDR2 YYREEE (reference sequence).

The chain employs TRBV7-3 and TRBJ1-5, with unresolved D. Germline lookup yields CDR1 SGHTA and CDR2 FQGTGA. V was pared by 5 bases and J by 3 bases, with 8 bases between. CDR3 length equals 13 residues. The CDR3 nucleotides read TGTGCCAGCAGCCAAACAGTCAATCAGCCCCAGCATTTT. Its protein product is CASSQTVNQPQHF. The variable domain in full, with the rest retrieved from reference TRBV7-3 and TRBJ1-5, is GAGVSQTPSNKVTEKGKYVELRCDPISGHTALYWYRQSLGQGPEFLIYFQGTGAADDSGLPNDRFFAVRPEGSVSTLKIQRTERGDSAVYLCASSQTVNQPQHFGDGTRLSIL.

The chain carries TRBV10-2 and TRBJ1-1; D may be TRBD1 (5 bases). In germline, CDR1 is WSHSY, CDR2 SAAADI. There are 14 residues in the CDR3. The V gene lost 4 bases and the J gene lost 1 base, with 10 bases spanning the gap. CDR3 in DNA: TGCGCCAGCAGTGGGAATCAGGGGAACACTGAAGCTTTCTTT. Its protein is CASSGNQGNTEAFF.